This T cell receptor beta chain was identified during a study of blood T cell repertoires in COVID-19. Overall study context: The samples span acute and convalescent COVID-19 from the United States, Italy and Spain.

The length of the CDR3 is 13 residues. Germline CDR1 and CDR2: SQVTM and ANQGSEA. V dropped 6 bases and J dropped 8; count of bases not matched to a gene: 9. Generated by immunoSEQ multiplex PCR, the TCRdb table keeps only in-frame clones and is missing some. The repertoire holds about 230,000 clones, with around four fifths as singletons. The chain has TRBV29-1 and TRBJ2-2, with 7 nucleotides matching TRBD2. The receptor comes from a woman in her 70s with active or convalescent COVID-19. The sample was peripheral blood. CDR3 in amino acids: CSVQPGGRGELFF. The CDR3 DNA reads TGCAGCGTCCAACCGGGGGGTCGGGGGGAGCTGTTTTTT.